One sample yielded the 16 T cell receptor beta chains listed below, sequenced in a study of metastatic and nonmetastatic thyroid tumors. Before thyroid surgery, none of the patients had received any treatment. TCRdb re-called the PCR reads with MiXCR. The table has about 15,000 clones, around 25% seen once. Sample: tumor tissue. The receptor set was obtained from a female donor with papillary thyroid cancer or a benign thyroid nodule (not recorded which). Some clones in this sample may be carry-over from other donors' samples.

This chain links TRBV5-1 with TRBJ2-1; TRBD1 agrees at 9 bases. From germline, CDR1 is SGHRS and CDR2 YFSETQ. The CDR3 has 14 residues. Trimming at V came to 3 bases and at J to 6 bases, leaving 4 bases not matched to a gene. The DNA of the CDR3 is TGCGCCAGCAGCTGGAGACAGGGGGGCAATGAGCAGTTCTTC. Its translation is CASSWRQGGNEQFF.

The chain carries TRBV11-2 and TRBJ2-3; 7 bases match TRBD2. CDR1 and CDR2 from the germline V gene are SGHAT and FQNNGV. V shed 5 bases, J shed 0 bases, and the junction held 5 bases outside the gene matches. The CDR3 covers 15 residues. Here the CDR3 reads CASSLTSLSTDTQYF. The CDR3 DNA reads as TGTGCCAGCAGCCTGACTAGCCTAAGCACAGATACGCAGTATTTT.

The sample holds many counts of this clone. The same CDR3 also results from other DNA sequences found in this sample. The chain couples TRBV27 to TRBJ2-3; 9 bases align to TRBD1. There are 17 residues in the CDR3. Losses at the gene ends were 7 bases for V and 4 bases for J; bases not matched to a gene: 15. CDR1 MNHEY and CDR2 SMNVEV come from the germline V gene (reference sequence). DNA of the CDR3: TGTGCCAGCAACGGACAGGGGTCAATCGTTCGGTCAGATACGCAGTATTTT. It translates to CASNGQGSIVRSDTQYF.

This clone was recorded a few times. The chain uses TRBV27 and TRBJ2-7; 8 bases align to TRBD1. The V and J ends lost 6 bases and 5 bases, in that order; junction bases with no gene match: 15. CDR1 is MNHEY and CDR2 is SMNVEV in the germline V gene (reference sequence). The CDR3 is 16 amino acids. The CDR3 DNA follows: TGTGCCAGCAGCTATCGCGGGACAGGTCCGAAGGACGAGCAGTACTTC. This encodes CASSYRGTGPKDEQYF.

In this sample, this clone is medium-sized. This chain links TRBV11-3 with TRBJ1-1; D may be TRBD1 (6 bases). The CDR3 is made up of 13 amino acids. CDR1 and CDR2 from the germline V gene are SGHNT and YENEEA. V gave up 5 bases and J gave up 3 bases, with 10 bases separating them. The CDR3 DNA follows: TGTGCCAGCAGCCCACAGGGTGACACTGAAGCTTTCTTT. Translation gives CASSPQGDTEAFF.

This clone was found many times. This rearrangement joins TRBV5-1 to TRBJ2-5; 11 nucleotides align to TRBD2. Germline lookup yields CDR1 SGHRS and CDR2 YFSETQ. The V segment lost 2 bases and the J segment 2 bases; nucleotides outside the gene matches: 11. The CDR3 runs 18 residues. The CDR3 DNA reads TGCGCCAGCAGCTTAGGACTAGCGGGTGGGGTGGGACAAGAGACCCAGTACTTC. Translated, it gives CASSLGLAGGVGQETQYF.

V usage is TRBV19 and J usage is TRBJ1-2; 7 nucleotides align to TRBD1. Germline CDR1 and CDR2: LNHDA and SQIVND (reference sequence). The J segment lost 8 bases and the V segment lost 8 bases, leaving 8 bases of the junction unmatched. The CDR3 contains 12 residues. DNA of the CDR3: TGTGCCAGTTCGGGGGACAGTTACGGCTACACCTTC. Its protein product is CASSGDSYGYTF.

The chain joins TRBV6-2 or TRBV6-3 to TRBJ2-7; no clear D. Trimming took 1 base from V and 5 from J, leaving 0 bases between them. This CDR3 is built from 10 residues. From germline, CDR1 is MNHEY and CDR2 SVGEGT. The CDR3: CASSYYEQYF. DNA for the CDR3: TGTGCCAGCAGTTACTACGAGCAGTACTTC.

Comment on this clone: Sequence at one end of the junction differs from germline and may be a read error. The genes are TRBV30 and TRBJ1-6, with TRBD1 matching over 7 bases. The CDR3 is made up of 16 amino acids. CDR1 and CDR2 from the germline V gene are GTSNPN and SVGIG (reference sequence). The CDR3 bases are TGTGCCGGGAGTGCCTACCTTGGGACAGTCAATTCACCCCTCCACTTT. Its protein is CAGSAYLGTVNSPLHF.

The CDR3 spells CASSFVAGSNYGYTF. CDR3 in DNA: TGCGCCAGCAGCTTTGTTGCAGGGTCCAACTATGGCTACACCTTC. The rearrangement joins TRBV5-1 to TRBJ1-2, with a weak D call TRBD1 (5 bases). This CDR3 has 15 amino acids. Germline V gene data show CDR1 as SGHRS and CDR2 as YFSETQ. V lost 2 bases, J lost 2 bases, and 13 bases lay in between. Complete variable domain (other parts from reference TRBV5-1 and TRBJ1-2): KAGVTQTPRYLIKTRGQQVTLSCSPISGHRSVSWYQQTPGQGLQFLFEYFSETQRNKGNFPGRFSGRQFSNSRSEMNVSTLELGDSALYLCASSFVAGSNYGYTFGSGTRLTVV.

This clone was observed many times. The chain carries TRBV12-3 or TRBV12-4 and TRBJ1-1; D call uncertain. This CDR3 is built from 11 residues. Trimming took off 6 bases at V and 11 bases at J, with 13 bases between the two ends. As DNA, the CDR3 is TGTGCCAGCAGCCTCGGGCGGAATGCTTTCTTT. Translation gives CASSLGRNAFF.

This clone was observed a few times. The rearrangement links TRBV6-1 to TRBJ1-5; no clear D. Germline loops: CDR1 MNHNS, CDR2 SASEGT. Trimming cost V 10 bases and J 7 bases, with 17 bases left between them. The CDR3 is 13 residues long. Here the CDR3 DNA reads TGTGCCACCGGCGGGGTGAGGTACCAGCCCCAGCATTTT. It specifies CATGGVRYQPQHF.

The sample holds a few counts of this clone. The chain is built from TRBV25-1 and TRBJ2-7; TRBD1 might be the D (5 bases). CDR1 is MGHDK, CDR2 SYGVNS, per germline. This CDR3 is built from 13 residues. Trimming shortened V by 2 bases and J by 2 bases, and 7 bases separated the two germline ends. The CDR3 reads CASSEQGTYEQYF. The CDR3 nucleotides are TGTGCCAGCAGTGAACAGGGTACCTACGAGCAGTACTTC.

This clone was seen more than once but under ten times. J is TRBJ2-2 and V is TRBV2; D unresolved. Trimming removed 3 bases from V and 0 bases from J, with 5 bases in between. This CDR3 comprises 14 residues. CDR1 is SNHLY and CDR2 is FYNNEI in the germline V gene. The CDR3 spells CASSESSNTGELFF. The CDR3 DNA is TGTGCCAGCAGTGAGTCCTCGAACACCGGGGAGCTGTTTTTT. Together with reference TRBV2 and TRBJ2-2, the CDR3 gives the full variable domain: EPEVTQTPSHQVTQMGQEVILRCVPISNHLYFYWYRQILGQKVEFLVSFYNNEISEKSEIFDDQFSVERPDGSNFTLKIRSTKLEDSAMYFCASSESSNTGELFFGEGSRLTVL.

The table lists this clone with many counts. The V gene is TRBV5-4, the J gene TRBJ1-1, with 10 bases fitting TRBD1. The CDR3 has 13 amino acids. Germline-derived CDR1 and CDR2 are SGHNT and YYREEE (reference sequence). Germline trimming cut 4 bases from V and 6 bases from J; bases unmatched to any gene: 3. The chain's CDR3 is CASSVDRGPEAFF. The CDR3 DNA reads as TGTGCCAGCAGCGTAGACAGGGGGCCTGAAGCTTTCTTT. The complete variable domain, with remaining parts taken from reference TRBV5-4 and TRBJ1-1, reads ETGVTQSPTHLIKTRGQQVTLRCSSQSGHNTVSWYQQALGQGPQFIFQYYREEENGRGNFPPRFSGLQFPNYSSELNVNALELDDSALYLCASSVDRGPEAFFGQGTRLTVV.

This clone was counted a few times. With a much larger clone just one base away, this may be a read error. The CDR3 carries no conserved terminal phenylalanine or tryptophan, so it likely arises from a read error. V and J are TRBV11-2 and TRBJ1-1; perhaps TRBD1 as D (5 bases). Trimming pared 7 bases from V and 11 bases from J, leaving 17 bases between. This CDR3 has 12 residues. Germline loops: CDR1 SGHAT, CDR2 FQNNGV. CDR3 bases: TGTGCCAGCAAATTGTCGGGGCCGGGCGCTTTCCTT. It specifies CASKLSGPGAFL.